Described below is a single T cell receptor (beta chain) sequence and its context. The antigen is undetermined. Each CDR3 protein gets one entry in TCRdb, which reprocessed the 5' RACE reads and gives no DNA. Its table records 400,000 to 500,000 distinct CDR3 sequences. This specimen belongs to a study of T cells expressing NK-cell markers. Study-wide background: In sorted CD3+CD56+NKG2C+, CD3+CD56+NKG2C- and CD3+CD56-NKG2C+ T cells, TCR beta repertoires were obtained.

Germline-derived CDR1 and CDR2 are LGHNA and YSLEER. The CDR3 contains 15 residues. Study-wide results and limits: These clonotypes, the leaders elsewhere, also led the CD3+CD56-NKG2C+ fraction in four donors. NKG2C+ dominant clonotypes from roughly 6 donors made up about 1.0-8% of CD8+ T cells.

Sequenced sample: blood T cells: a sorted CD56 or NKG2C T cell subset, CD4+ or CD8+ T cells, or bulk PBMC T cells (not recorded which). This TCR was sampled from a woman between 18 and 75 years old in good health. The V call is TRBV4-3, the J call TRBJ2-7; as DNA is missing, the TRBD2 call by TCRdb cannot be tested. This CDR3 is CASSQEAADSYEQYF.